The rows below give T cell receptor beta chains drawn from one sample of a study of shared clonotypes between healthy human individuals. The assay was immunoSEQ multiplex PCR, and TCRdb's table has in-frame clones only and misses some. The sample yields fewer than 650,000 clones, 76% seen once. Sample: PBMCs. These receptor sequences come from a woman in her thirties or forties in good health. Some clones in this sample may be carry-over from other donors' samples. The CDR3 runs from the conserved cysteine through the conserved F or W. Each record gives: CDR3 protein, V gene, J gene, CDR3 length.

CDR3 protein: CASSQGSSGNTIYF
V gene: TRBV18
J gene: TRBJ1-3
CDR3 length: 14

CDR3 protein: CASSARTGAEKLFF
V gene: TRBV5-1
J gene: TRBJ1-4
CDR3 length: 14

CDR3 protein: CASSLGGRGPNEQYF
V gene: TRBV28
J gene: TRBJ2-7
CDR3 length: 15

CDR3 protein: CASSPGQGQETQYF
V gene: TRBV18
J gene: TRBJ2-5
CDR3 length: 14

CDR3 protein: CASSWTGTSGGTDTQYF
V gene: TRBV5-8
J gene: TRBJ2-3
CDR3 length: 17

CDR3 protein: CASSGSPFRETQYF
V gene: TRBV18
J gene: TRBJ2-5
CDR3 length: 14

CDR3 protein: CASSSSGANVLTF
V gene: TRBV18
J gene: TRBJ2-6
CDR3 length: 13

CDR3 protein: CASTGQGAGELFF
V gene: TRBV5-1
J gene: TRBJ2-2
CDR3 length: 13

CDR3 protein: CASTSSGGNNNEQFF
V gene: TRBV25-1
J gene: TRBJ2-1
CDR3 length: 15

CDR3 protein: CASSNLLQGTNTGELFF
V gene: TRBV21-1
J gene: TRBJ2-2
CDR3 length: 17

CDR3 protein: CASSPRTNTGELFF
V gene: TRBV18
J gene: TRBJ2-2
CDR3 length: 14